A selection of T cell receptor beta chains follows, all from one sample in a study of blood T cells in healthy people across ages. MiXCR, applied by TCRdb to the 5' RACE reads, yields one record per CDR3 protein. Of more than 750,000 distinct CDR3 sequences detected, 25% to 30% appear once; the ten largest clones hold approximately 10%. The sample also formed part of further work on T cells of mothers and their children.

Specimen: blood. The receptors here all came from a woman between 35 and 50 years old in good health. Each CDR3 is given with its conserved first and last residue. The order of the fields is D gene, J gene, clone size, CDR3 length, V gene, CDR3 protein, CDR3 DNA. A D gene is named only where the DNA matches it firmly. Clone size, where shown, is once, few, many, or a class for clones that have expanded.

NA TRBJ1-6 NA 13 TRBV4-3 CASSHPGNSPLHF TGCGCCAGCAGCCACCCGGGCAATTCACCCCTCCACTTT
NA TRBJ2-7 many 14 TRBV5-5 CASSNKQGPYEQYF TGTGCCAGCAGCAATAAACAGGGACCCTACGAGCAGTACTTC
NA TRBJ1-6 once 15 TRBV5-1 CASSLDRDSNSPLHF TGCGCCAGCAGCTTGGACAGGGATTCGAATTCACCCCTCCACTTT
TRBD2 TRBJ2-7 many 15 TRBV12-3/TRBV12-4 CASSNRAGAYSEQYF TGTGCCAGCAGTAACCGAGCGGGAGCTTATTCCGAGCAGTACTTC
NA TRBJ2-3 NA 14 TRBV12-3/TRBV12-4 CASRELGGPDTQYF TGTGCCAGCAGAGAGCTGGGGGGGCCAGATACGCAGTATTTT
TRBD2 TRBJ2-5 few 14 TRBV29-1 CSVGARGGRETQYF TGCAGCGTTGGGGCGCGGGGGGGCCGAGAGACCCAGTACTTC
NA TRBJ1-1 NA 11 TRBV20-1 CSAAAGLGAFF TGCAGTGCTGCCGCAGGGTTGGGAGCTTTCTTT
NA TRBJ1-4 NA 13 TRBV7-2 CASSSYLDMRLFF TGTGCCAGCAGCTCCTACCTGGATATGAGACTGTTTTTT
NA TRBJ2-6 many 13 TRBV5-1 CASSQGREPILTF TGCGCCAGCAGCCAAGGACGAGAACCGATCCTGACTTTC
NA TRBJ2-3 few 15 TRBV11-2 CASALTGNPTDTQYF TGTGCCAGCGCATTAACAGGGAACCCCACAGATACGCAGTATTTT
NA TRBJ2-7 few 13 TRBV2 CASSGEDSYEQYF TGTGCCAGCAGTGGGGAGGACAGCTACGAGCAGTACTTC
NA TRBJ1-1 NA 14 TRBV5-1 CASSWRPGDTEAFF TGCGCCAGCAGCTGGCGCCCCGGGGACACTGAAGCTTTCTTT
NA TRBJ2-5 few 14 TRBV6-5 CASSYSGRAETQYF TGTGCCAGCAGTTACTCGGGCAGGGCAGAGACCCAGTACTTC
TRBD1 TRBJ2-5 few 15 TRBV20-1 CSARRAGGRQETQYF TGCAGTGCTAGACGGGCAGGGGGCCGCCAAGAGACCCAGTACTTC
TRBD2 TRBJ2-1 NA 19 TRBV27 CASSSRTGLAGGNYNEQFF TGTGCCAGCAGTTCCCGGACAGGACTAGCGGGAGGCAATTACAATGAGCAGTTCTTC
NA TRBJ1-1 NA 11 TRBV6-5 CTSSPYTEAFF TGTACCAGCAGCCCTTACACTGAAGCTTTCTTT
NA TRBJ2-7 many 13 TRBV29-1 CSVEASTGSEQYF TGCAGCGTTGAGGCCTCTACCGGGTCCGAGCAGTACTTC
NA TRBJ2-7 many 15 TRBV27 CASSLSGPSSYEQYF TGTGCCAGCAGTTTATCTGGACCCTCCTCCTACGAGCAGTACTTC
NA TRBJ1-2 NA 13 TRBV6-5 CASSYQGWGGYTF TGTGCCAGCAGTTACCAGGGTTGGGGGGGCTACACCTTC
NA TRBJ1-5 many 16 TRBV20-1 CSARDRIRGSNQPQHF TGCAGTGCTAGAGATCGAATCAGGGGTAGCAATCAGCCCCAGCATTTT
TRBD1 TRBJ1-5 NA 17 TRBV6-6 CASSYSTGGRRNQPQHF TGTGCCAGCAGTTACTCGACAGGGGGTCGGAGAAATCAGCCCCAGCATTTT
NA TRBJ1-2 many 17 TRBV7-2 CASSLTGVRIVADGYTF TGTGCCAGCAGCTTGACCGGCGTTCGGATAGTAGCTGATGGCTACACCTTC
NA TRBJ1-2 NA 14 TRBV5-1 CASSGTRANYGYTF TGCGCCAGCAGCGGAACCAGGGCTAACTATGGCTACACCTTC
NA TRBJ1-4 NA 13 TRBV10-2 CASSHLREGKLFF TGCGCCAGCAGCCACCTCAGGGAGGGAAAACTGTTTTTT
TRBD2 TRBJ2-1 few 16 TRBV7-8 CASSLDRLAGYNEQFF TGTGCCAGCAGCTTAGATAGACTAGCGGGGTACAATGAGCAGTTCTTC
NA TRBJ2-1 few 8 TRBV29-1 CGQDEQFF TGCGGGCAAGATGAGCAGTTCTTC
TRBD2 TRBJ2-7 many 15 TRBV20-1 CSAGTSGGAFYEQYF TGCAGTGCTGGGACTAGCGGGGGGGCCTTCTACGAGCAGTACTTC
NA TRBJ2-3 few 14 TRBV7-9 CASSPPRGGDTQYF TGTGCCAGCAGCCCCCCCCGGGGCGGAGATACGCAGTATTTT
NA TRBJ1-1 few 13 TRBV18 CASSPFAVNEAFF TGTGCCAGCTCACCTTTCGCGGTGAATGAAGCTTTCTTT
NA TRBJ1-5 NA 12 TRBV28 CASGQSNQPQHF TGTGCCAGCGGACAGTCCAATCAGCCCCAGCATTTT
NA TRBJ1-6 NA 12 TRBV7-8 CASSSGSTPRHF TGTGCCAGCAGCTCCGGCTCTACACCCCGCCACTTT